This T cell receptor (beta chain) was found in a study of T cell changes during pregnancy in multiple sclerosis. Assay used: immunoSEQ multiplex PCR; TCRdb lists only in-frame clones, some missing. Of around 95,000 clones listed, approximately 95% are singletons. The CDR3 loop spans 15 amino acids. Per germline, CDR1 SGHRS and CDR2 YFSETQ. V was clipped by 4 bases and J by 6 bases; unmatched bases: 8. This receptor was identified in a female donor in good health, enrolled as a control in a pregnancy study. V and J are TRBV5-1 and TRBJ2-1; 9 bases are shared with TRBD2. Here the sequenced sample was peripheral blood, taken after pregnancy. CDR3 in DNA: TGCGCCAGCAGCCCGCCGGGAGCGGGGGGCAATGAGCAGTTCTTC. Its translation: CASSPPGAGGNEQFF.